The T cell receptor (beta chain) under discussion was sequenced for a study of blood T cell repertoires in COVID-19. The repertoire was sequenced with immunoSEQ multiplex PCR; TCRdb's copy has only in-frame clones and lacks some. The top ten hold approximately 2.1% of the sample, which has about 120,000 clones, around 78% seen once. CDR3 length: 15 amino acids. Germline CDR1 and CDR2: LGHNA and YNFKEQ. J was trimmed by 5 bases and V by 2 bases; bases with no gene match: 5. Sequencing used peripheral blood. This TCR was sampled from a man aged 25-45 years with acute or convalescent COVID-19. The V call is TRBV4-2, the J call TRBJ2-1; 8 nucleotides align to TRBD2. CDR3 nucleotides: TGTGCCAGCAGCCAAAGCGGGAGTTGGAACAATGAGCAGTTCTTC. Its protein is CASSQSGSWNNEQFF.